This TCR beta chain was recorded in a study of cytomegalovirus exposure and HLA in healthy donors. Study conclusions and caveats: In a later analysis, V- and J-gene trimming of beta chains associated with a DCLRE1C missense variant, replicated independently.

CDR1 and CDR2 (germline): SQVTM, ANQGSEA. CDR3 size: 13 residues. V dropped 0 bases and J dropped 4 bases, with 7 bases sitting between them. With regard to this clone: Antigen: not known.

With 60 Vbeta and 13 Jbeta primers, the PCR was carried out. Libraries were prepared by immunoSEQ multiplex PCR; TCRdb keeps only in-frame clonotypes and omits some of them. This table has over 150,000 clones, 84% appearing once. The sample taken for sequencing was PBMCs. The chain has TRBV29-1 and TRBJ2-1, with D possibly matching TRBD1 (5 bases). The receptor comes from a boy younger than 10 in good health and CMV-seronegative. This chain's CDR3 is CSVEDRDYNEQFF. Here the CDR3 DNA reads TGCAGCGTTGAAGACAGGGATTACAATGAGCAGTTCTTC.